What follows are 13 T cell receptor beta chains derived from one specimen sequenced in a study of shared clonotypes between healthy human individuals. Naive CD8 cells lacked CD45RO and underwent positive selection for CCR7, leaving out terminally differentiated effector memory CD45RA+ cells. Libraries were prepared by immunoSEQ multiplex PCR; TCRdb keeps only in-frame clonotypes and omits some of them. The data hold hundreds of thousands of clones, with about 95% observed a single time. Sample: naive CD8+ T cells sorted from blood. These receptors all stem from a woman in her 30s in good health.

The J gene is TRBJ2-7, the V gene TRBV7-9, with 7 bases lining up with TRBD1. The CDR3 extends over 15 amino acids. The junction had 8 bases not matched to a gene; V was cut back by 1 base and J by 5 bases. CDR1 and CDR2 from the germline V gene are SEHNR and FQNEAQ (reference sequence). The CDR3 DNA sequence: TGTGCCAGCAGCTTAGATTCGACAGGGCACGACGAGCAGTACTTC. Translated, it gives CASSLDSTGHDEQYF.

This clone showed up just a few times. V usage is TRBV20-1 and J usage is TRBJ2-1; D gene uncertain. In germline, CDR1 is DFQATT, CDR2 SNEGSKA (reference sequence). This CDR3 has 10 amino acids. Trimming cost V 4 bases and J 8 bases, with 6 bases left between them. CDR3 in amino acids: CSAIDYEQFF. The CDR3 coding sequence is TGCAGTGCTATAGACTATGAGCAGTTCTTC.

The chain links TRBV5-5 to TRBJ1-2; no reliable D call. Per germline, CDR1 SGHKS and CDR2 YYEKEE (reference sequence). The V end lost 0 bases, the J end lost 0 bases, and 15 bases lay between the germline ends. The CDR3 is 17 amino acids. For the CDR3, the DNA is TGTGCCAGCAGCTTGGCCGGGCCTGGAGAAGCTAACTATGGCTACACCTTC. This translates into CASSLAGPGEANYGYTF.

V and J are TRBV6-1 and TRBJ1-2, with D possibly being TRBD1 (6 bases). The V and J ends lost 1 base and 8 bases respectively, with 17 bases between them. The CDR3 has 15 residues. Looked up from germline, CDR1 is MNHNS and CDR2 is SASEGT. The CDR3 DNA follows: TGTGCCAGCAGTGAAGAGGGGGGGCGTGCCTACGGCTACACCTTC. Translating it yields CASSEEGGRAYGYTF.

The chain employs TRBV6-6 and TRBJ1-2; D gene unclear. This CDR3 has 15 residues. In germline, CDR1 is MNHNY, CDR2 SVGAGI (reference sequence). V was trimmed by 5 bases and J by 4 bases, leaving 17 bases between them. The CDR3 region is CASSPRPTGGYGYTF. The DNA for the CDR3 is TGTGCCAGCAGTCCCAGACCAACGGGTGGCTATGGCTACACCTTC.

Written as DNA, the CDR3 is TGTGCCAGCAGGGTTCGTGGGGAGGGGGTTTCCTACGAGCAGTACTTC. This sequence encodes CASRVRGEGVSYEQYF. The J gene is TRBJ2-7, the V gene TRBV27; possible D gene TRBD2, 7 bases. CDR1 and CDR2 (germline): MNHEY, SMNVEV (reference sequence). The V and J ends lost 6 bases and 1 base respectively, with 19 bases between them. The CDR3 runs to 16 residues.

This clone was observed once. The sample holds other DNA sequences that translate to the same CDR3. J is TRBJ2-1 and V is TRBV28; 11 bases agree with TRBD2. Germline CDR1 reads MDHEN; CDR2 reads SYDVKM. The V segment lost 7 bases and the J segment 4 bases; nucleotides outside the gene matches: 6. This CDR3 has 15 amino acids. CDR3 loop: CASTTGTSGYNEQFF. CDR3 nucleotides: TGTGCCAGCACCACCGGGACTAGCGGATACAATGAGCAGTTCTTC.

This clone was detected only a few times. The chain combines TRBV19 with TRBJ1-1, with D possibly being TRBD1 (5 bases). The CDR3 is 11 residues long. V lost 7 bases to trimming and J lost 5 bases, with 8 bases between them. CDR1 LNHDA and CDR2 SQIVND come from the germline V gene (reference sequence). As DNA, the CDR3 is TGTGCCAGTACGGCAGGGACTGAAGCTTTCTTT. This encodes CASTAGTEAFF.

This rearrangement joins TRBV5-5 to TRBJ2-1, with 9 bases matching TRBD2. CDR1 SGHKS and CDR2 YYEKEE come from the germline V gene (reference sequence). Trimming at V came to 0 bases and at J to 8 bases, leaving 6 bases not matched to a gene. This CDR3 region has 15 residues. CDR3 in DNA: TGTGCCAGCAGCTTGGGAGCCGGGACTAGCTATGAGCAGTTCTTC. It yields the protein CASSLGAGTSYEQFF.

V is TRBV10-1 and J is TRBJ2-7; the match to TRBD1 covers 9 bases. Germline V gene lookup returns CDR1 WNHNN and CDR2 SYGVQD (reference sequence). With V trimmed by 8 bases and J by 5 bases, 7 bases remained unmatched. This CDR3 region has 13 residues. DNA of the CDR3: TGCGCCAGCTCCCCGGGACAGGGAGACGAGCAGTACTTC. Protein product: CASSPGQGDEQYF.

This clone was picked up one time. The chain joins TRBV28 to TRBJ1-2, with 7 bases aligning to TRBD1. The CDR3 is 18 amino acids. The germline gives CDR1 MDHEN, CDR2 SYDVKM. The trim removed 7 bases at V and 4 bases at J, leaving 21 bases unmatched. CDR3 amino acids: CASTVMTQGGLEAYGYTF. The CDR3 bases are TGTGCCAGCACCGTTATGACTCAGGGGGGCCTAGAGGCCTATGGCTACACCTTC.

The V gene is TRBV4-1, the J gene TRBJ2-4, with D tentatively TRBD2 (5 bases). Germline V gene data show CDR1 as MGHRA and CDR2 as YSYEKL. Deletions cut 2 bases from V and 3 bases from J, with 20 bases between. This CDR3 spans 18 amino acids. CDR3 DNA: TGCGCCAGCAGCCAAAAAGGGAGCGGAGTCGTTGACAAAAACATTCAGTACTTC. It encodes CASSQKGSGVVDKNIQYF.

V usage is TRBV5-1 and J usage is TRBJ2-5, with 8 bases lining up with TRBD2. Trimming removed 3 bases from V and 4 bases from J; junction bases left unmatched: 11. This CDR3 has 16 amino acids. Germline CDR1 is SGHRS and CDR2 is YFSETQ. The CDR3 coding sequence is TGCGCCAGCAGCTCCCCCGGTAGCGGGATGGGAGAGACCCAGTACTTC. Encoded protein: CASSSPGSGMGETQYF.